This is a list of T cell receptor beta chains from one sample in a study of identical twins. In TCRdb, the 5' RACE reads were re-called with MiXCR into one record per CDR3 protein. The data contain roughly 250,000 distinct CDR3 sequences, 6% to 8.5% of them singletons. The same sample was also studied in work on yellow fever vaccine responses in identical twins.

Sequenced: CD8+ T cells sorted from blood. These receptors all come from a woman aged 18-30 years in good health. The CDR3 runs from the conserved cysteine through the conserved F or W. Each record gives: V gene, clone size, D gene, J gene, CDR3 protein, CDR3 DNA. The D gene is left open where the match is weak. Where a row states a size, it is once, few, many or the class of an expanded clone; other rows omit it.

>TRBV29-1|many|.|TRBJ2-7
CSVDDPTSYEQYF
TGCAGCGTTGATGATCCCACCTCCTACGAGCAGTACTTC
>TRBV20-1|many|.|TRBJ1-1
CSATWVGLTEAFF
TGCAGTGCTACCTGGGTGGGGTTGACTGAAGCTTTCTTT
>TRBV27|few|.|TRBJ2-5
CASKGLALQETQYF
TGTGCCAGCAAAGGCCTAGCGCTGCAAGAGACCCAGTACTTC
>TRBV27|few|TRBD1|TRBJ2-1
CASRDGTVNEQFF
TGTGCCAGCAGAGACGGGACAGTCAATGAGCAGTTCTTC
>TRBV5-1|many|.|TRBJ2-3
CASSGGLGGADTQYF
TGCGCCAGCAGCGGAGGACTAGGGGGAGCAGATACGCAGTATTTT
>TRBV28|few|.|TRBJ1-1
CASSPVRGGRGDTEAFF
TGTGCCAGCAGTCCTGTCCGGGGAGGCCGGGGGGACACTGAAGCTTTCTTT
>TRBV11-3|.|TRBD2|TRBJ2-1
CASSFGSGGASYNEQFF
TGTGCCAGCAGCTTTGGGAGCGGGGGGGCGTCCTACAATGAGCAGTTCTTC
>TRBV4-1|.|TRBD1|TRBJ1-1
CASSQAAHRGNTEAFF
TGCGCCAGCAGCCAAGCTGCCCACAGGGGGAACACTGAAGCTTTCTTT
>TRBV28|many|.|TRBJ2-2
CASSFDTGELFF
TGTGCCAGCAGTTTCGACACCGGGGAGCTGTTTTTT
>TRBV7-7|few|.|TRBJ2-5
CASSPTTVRGTQYF
TGTGCCAGCAGCCCTACGACAGTTCGCGGGACCCAGTACTTC
>TRBV28|few|TRBD1|TRBJ2-1
CASSPRTGNRNNEQFF
TGTGCCAGCAGTCCCCGGACAGGTAACAGGAACAATGAGCAGTTCTTC
>TRBV6-2/TRBV6-3|few|.|TRBJ1-1
CASSYLLRPNTEAFF
TGTGCCAGCAGTTACCTACTACGCCCGAACACTGAAGCTTTCTTT
>TRBV29-1|many|TRBD2|TRBJ2-1
CSVETSGSVTEQFF
TGCAGCGTTGAAACTAGCGGGAGTGTTACTGAGCAGTTCTTC
>TRBV4-1|few|TRBD1|TRBJ2-3
CASSQRTGAQDTQYF
TGCGCCAGCAGCCAAAGGACAGGGGCCCAAGATACGCAGTATTTT
>TRBV12-3/TRBV12-4|few|TRBD2|TRBJ2-1
CASSRTSGRAHNEQFF
TGTGCCAGCAGTAGAACTAGCGGGAGGGCACACAATGAGCAGTTCTTC
>TRBV4-1|.|TRBD1|TRBJ2-2
CASSRQPGQAGELFF
TGCGCCAGCAGCCGACAACCCGGACAGGCCGGGGAGCTGTTTTTT
>TRBV4-1|many|.|TRBJ1-4
CASSQGMPTREKLFF
TGCGCCAGCAGCCAAGGCATGCCAACGAGAGAAAAACTGTTTTTT
>TRBV7-6|few|TRBD1|TRBJ2-1
CASSYDIPGQGTTEDNEQFF
TGTGCCAGCAGCTACGATATCCCGGGACAGGGAACAACCGAGGACAATGAGCAGTTCTTC
>TRBV5-1|many|.|TRBJ1-5
CASSLALTGISLASNQPQHF
TGCGCCAGCAGCTTGGCCCTGACAGGAATAAGCCTCGCGAGCAATCAGCCCCAGCATTTT
>TRBV5-6|.|.|TRBJ1-1
CASSSELRGDTEAFF
TGTGCCAGCAGCTCCGAGCTGAGGGGAGACACTGAAGCTTTCTTT
>TRBV6-5|many|.|TRBJ1-6
CASSYSTGAFYNSPLHF
TGTGCCAGCAGTTACTCCACAGGAGCCTTTTATAATTCACCCCTCCACTTT
>TRBV11-1|.|TRBD1|TRBJ2-4
CASSPSGTGGERGNIQYF
TGTGCCAGCAGCCCATCCGGGACAGGGGGCGAAAGGGGAAACATTCAGTACTTC
>TRBV28|.|.|TRBJ2-1
CASSPDLLGSWTYNEQFF
TGTGCCAGCAGCCCCGACCTCCTCGGCTCGTGGACCTACAATGAGCAGTTCTTC
>TRBV14|.|TRBD1|TRBJ2-3
CASSPDRADTQYF
TGTGCCAGCAGCCCGGACAGGGCTGATACGCAGTATTTT
>TRBV25-1|many|.|TRBJ2-5
CASNNPGDGGRETQYF
TGTGCCAGCAACAACCCCGGGGACGGGGGCCGAGAGACCCAGTACTTC
>TRBV3-1|.|.|TRBJ2-1
CASSQGKTVYNEQFF
TGTGCCAGCAGCCAAGGTAAGACTGTCTACAATGAGCAGTTCTTC
>TRBV3-1|.|.|TRBJ1-2
CASSQGWSFLEGYTF
TGTGCCAGCAGCCAAGGGTGGAGCTTCCTGGAAGGCTACACCTTC
>TRBV4-1|many|.|TRBJ2-3
CASRAMVPARDTQYF
TGCGCCAGCAGGGCCATGGTCCCCGCACGGGATACGCAGTATTTT